Ten or more counts support the clone carrying this T cell receptor beta chain. The antigen is undetermined. Germline assignment: CDR1 SGHDT and CDR2 YYEEEE. CDR3 length equals 15 residues. Trimming removed 2 bases from V and 5 bases from J; junction bases left unmatched: 6. TCR alpha and TCR beta cDNA libraries with sample barcodes and UMIs came from 5'RACE using constant-segment primers. MiXCR, applied by TCRdb to the 5' RACE reads, yields one record per CDR3 protein. Of 400,000 to 500,000 distinct CDR3 sequences detected, approximately 20% appear once; the ten largest clones hold about 8.1%. This specimen belongs to a study of T-cell memory formation after mild COVID-19. Study information: TCR clusters were mostly confined to one donor each.

Study results and caveats: Clones that contracted from day 15 to 85 had balanced CD4/CD8; later expanders were CD4+ biased.

The sample was PBMCs or a T cell subset sorted from them (not recorded which). This rearrangement joins TRBV5-6 to TRBJ2-4, with TRBD2 matching 8 bases. This sequence originates from an adult woman who had mild COVID-19 (a few samples of this study predate the infection). Cell type and time point are not known. The DNA of the CDR3 is TGTGCCAGCAGCTTTTTCCGGGAGGGCGAAAACATTCAGTACTTC. This gives the protein CASSFFREGENIQYF.